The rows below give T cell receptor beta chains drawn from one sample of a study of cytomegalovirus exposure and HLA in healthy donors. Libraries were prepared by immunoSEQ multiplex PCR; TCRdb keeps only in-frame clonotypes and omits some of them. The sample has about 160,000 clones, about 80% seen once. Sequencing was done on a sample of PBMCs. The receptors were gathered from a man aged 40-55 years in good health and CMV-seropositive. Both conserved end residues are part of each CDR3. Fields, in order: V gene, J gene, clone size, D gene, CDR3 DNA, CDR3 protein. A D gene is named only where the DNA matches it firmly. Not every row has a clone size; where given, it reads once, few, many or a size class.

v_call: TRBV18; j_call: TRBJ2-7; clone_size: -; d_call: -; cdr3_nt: TGTGCCAGCTCACCGGCCCACGAGCAGTACTTC; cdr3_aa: CASSPAHEQYF
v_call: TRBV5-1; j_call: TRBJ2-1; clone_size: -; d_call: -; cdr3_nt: TGCGCCAGCAGCATTACGCCTGGCGGCGATGAGCAGTTCTTC; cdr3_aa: CASSITPGGDEQFF
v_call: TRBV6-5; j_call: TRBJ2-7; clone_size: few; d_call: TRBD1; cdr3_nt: TGTGCCAGCGGCGACAGGGACCTCTCCTACGAGCAGTACTTC; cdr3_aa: CASGDRDLSYEQYF
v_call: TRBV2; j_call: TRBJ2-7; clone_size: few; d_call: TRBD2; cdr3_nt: TGTGCCAGCAGTGGACTAGCTAGGTACGAGCAGTACTTC; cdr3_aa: CASSGLARYEQYF
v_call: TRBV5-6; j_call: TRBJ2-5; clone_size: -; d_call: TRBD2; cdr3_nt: TGTGCCAGCAGCTTGGTTAGCGGGAGGGCCTGGGAGACCCAGTACTTC; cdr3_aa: CASSLVSGRAWETQYF
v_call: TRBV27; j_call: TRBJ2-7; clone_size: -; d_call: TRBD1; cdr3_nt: TGTGCCAGCAGTTTATCGCCGACCGGGACAGACTACGAGCAGTACTTC; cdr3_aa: CASSLSPTGTDYEQYF
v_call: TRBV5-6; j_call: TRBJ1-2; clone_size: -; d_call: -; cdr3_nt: TGTGCCAGCAGCTACATAGCGGGAGCTCAATATGGCTACACCTTC; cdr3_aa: CASSYIAGAQYGYTF
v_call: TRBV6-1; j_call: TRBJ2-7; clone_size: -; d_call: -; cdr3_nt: TGTGCCAGCTTCGCCTACCGGGGGAGCAACGAGCAGTACTTC; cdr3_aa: CASFAYRGSNEQYF
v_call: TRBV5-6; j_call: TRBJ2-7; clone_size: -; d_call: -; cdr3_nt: TGTGCCAGCAGCTTGGACCCGGGTCTTTCCTACGAGCAGTACTTC; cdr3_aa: CASSLDPGLSYEQYF
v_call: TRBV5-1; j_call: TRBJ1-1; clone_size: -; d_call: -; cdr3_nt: TGCGCCAGCAGCAAGCGGACGGCGGGACCTGAAGCTTTCTTT; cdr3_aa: CASSKRTAGPEAFF
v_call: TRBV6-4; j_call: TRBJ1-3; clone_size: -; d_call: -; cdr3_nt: TGTGCCAGCAGTGACTCGGGAGGGGCGGTTGGAAACACCATATATTTT; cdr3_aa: CASSDSGGAVGNTIYF
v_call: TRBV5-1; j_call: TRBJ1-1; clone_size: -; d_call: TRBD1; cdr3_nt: TGCGCCAGCAGTCCAGTGGGGACAGGAAACACTGAAGCTTTCTTT; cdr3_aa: CASSPVGTGNTEAFF
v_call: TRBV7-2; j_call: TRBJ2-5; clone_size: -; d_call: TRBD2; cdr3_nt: TGTGCCAGCAGCCCACCAGCGGGAGGGAAAGAGACCCAGTACTTC; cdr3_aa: CASSPPAGGKETQYF
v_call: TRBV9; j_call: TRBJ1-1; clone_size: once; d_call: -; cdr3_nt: TGTGCCAGCAGCGCCTTGAACACTGAAGCTTTCTTT; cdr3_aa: CASSALNTEAFF
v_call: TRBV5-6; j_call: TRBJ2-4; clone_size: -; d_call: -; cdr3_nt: TGTGCCAGCAGCCCCCGAGCCCTAGCCAAAAACATTCAGTACTTC; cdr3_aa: CASSPRALAKNIQYF
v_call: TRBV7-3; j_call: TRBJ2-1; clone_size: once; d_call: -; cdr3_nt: TGTGCCAGCAGCTTAACGTGGCTTTCGAATGAGCAGTTCTTC; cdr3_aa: CASSLTWLSNEQFF
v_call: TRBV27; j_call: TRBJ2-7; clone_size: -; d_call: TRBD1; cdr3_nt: TGTGCCAGCAGTCCCGGGACAGGTTTAAGCTCCTACGAGCAGTACTTC; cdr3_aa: CASSPGTGLSSYEQYF
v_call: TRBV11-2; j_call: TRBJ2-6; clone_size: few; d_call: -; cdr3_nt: TGTGCCAGCAGCTTAGTACGGGGCTCTGGGGCCAACGTCCTGACTTTC; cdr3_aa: CASSLVRGSGANVLTF
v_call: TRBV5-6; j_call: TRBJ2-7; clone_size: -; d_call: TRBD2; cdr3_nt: TGTGCCAGCAGCTTGGCCCCTAGCGGGAGGATCTACGAGCAGTACTTC; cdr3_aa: CASSLAPSGRIYEQYF
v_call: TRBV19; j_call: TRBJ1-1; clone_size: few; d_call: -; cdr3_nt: TGTGCCAGTATGAAGCGGGGTCGGGACACTGAAGCTTTCTTT; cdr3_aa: CASMKRGRDTEAFF
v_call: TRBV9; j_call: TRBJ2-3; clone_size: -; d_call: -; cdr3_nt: TGTGCCAGCAGCGTAGGAAGGGGATCAGCAGATACGCAGTATTTT; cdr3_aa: CASSVGRGSADTQYF
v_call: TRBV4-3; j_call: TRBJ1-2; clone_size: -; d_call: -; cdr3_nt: TGCGCCAGCAGCCAAGATCGGGGGGGTGGCTACACCTTC; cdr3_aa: CASSQDRGGGYTF
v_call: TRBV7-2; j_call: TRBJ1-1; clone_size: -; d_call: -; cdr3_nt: TGTGCCAGCAGCCAGCTGACACGAATGAACACTGAAGCTTTCTTT; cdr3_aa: CASSQLTRMNTEAFF
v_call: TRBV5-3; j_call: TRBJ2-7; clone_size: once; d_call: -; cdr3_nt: TGTGCCAGAAGGGAAATGAGACTGGAAGTGCAGTACTTC; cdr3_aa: CARREMRLEVQYF
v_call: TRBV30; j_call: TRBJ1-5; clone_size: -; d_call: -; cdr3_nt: TGTGCCTGGAGCGGGACATTAGGAAATCAGCCCCAGCATTTT; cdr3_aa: CAWSGTLGNQPQHF
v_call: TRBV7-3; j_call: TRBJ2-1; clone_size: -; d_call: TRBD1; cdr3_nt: TGTGCCAGCAGCTTGGGACAGGGGAATGAGCAGTTCTTC; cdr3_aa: CASSLGQGNEQFF
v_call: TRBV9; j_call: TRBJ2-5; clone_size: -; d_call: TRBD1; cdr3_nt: TGTGCCAGCAGCCAGGGACAGGGGTACGAGACCCAGTACTTC; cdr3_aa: CASSQGQGYETQYF
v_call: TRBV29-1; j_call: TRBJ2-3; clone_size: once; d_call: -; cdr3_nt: TGCAGCGTGGACCCCCAGGGAGATACGCAGTATTTT; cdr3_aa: CSVDPQGDTQYF
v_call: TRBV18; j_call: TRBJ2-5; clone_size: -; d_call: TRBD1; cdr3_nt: TGTGCCAGCTCGCTACCCCCGGGACAGGGTCAAGAGACCCAGTACTTC; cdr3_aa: CASSLPPGQGQETQYF
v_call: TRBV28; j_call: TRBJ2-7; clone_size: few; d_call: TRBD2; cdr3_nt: TGTGCCAGCAGTTTACCCCCGGCTAGCGGGAGAATGGGCGAGCAGTACTTC; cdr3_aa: CASSLPPASGRMGEQYF
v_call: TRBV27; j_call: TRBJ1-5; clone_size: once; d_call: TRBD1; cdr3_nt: TGTGCCAGCAGACCGGGACAGGGGGCCGAGAGCAATCAGCCCCAGCATTTT; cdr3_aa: CASRPGQGAESNQPQHF
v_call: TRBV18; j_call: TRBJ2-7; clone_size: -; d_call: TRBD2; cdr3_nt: TGTGCCAGCTCACCACGCCCGGGAGGGGGCTACGAGCAGTACTTC; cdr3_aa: CASSPRPGGGYEQYF
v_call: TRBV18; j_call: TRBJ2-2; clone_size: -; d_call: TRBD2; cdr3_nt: TGTGCCAGCGCGACTAGCTTAAACACCGGGGAGCTGTTTTTT; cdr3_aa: CASATSLNTGELFF
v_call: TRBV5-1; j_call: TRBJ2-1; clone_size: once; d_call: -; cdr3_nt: TGCGCCAGCAGCTATAGCGAGAGCTCCTACAATGAGCAGTTCTTC; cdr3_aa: CASSYSESSYNEQFF
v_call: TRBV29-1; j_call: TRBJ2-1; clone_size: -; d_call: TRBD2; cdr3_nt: TGCAGCGTACAGACTAGCGGGAGAGGGAATGAGCAGTTCTTC; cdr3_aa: CSVQTSGRGNEQFF
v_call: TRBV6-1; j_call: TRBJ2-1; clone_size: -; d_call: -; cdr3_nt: TGTGCCAGCAGTGTGACTGGTAATGAGCAGTTCTTC; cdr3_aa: CASSVTGNEQFF
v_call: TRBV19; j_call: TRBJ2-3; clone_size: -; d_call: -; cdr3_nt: TGTGCCAGTAGGGGGCAAAGCACAGATACGCAGTATTTT; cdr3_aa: CASRGQSTDTQYF
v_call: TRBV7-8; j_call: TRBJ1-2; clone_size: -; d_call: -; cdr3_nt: TGTGCCAGCGGCTTCGGGGGTCCCTATGGCTACACCTTC; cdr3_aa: CASGFGGPYGYTF
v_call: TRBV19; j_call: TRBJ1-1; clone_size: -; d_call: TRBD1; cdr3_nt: TGTGCCAGTAGACAGGGGACTGAAGCTTTCTTT; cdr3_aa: CASRQGTEAFF
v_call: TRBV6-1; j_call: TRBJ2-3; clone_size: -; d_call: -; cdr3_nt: TGTGCCAGCAATCCAATCACCGGGAGCACAGATACGCAGTATTTT; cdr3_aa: CASNPITGSTDTQYF
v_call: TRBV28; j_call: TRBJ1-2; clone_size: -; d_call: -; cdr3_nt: TGTGCCAGCAGTTTTCGGGGGGGGCTTTCTAACTATGGCTACACCTTC; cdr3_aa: CASSFRGGLSNYGYTF
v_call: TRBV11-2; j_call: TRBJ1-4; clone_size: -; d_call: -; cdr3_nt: TGTGCCAGCAGCTTAGACGGCGCAGGCCTGAATGAAAAACTGTTTTTT; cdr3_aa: CASSLDGAGLNEKLFF